The source of this TCR beta chain is a study of blood T cell repertoires in COVID-19. Across the study: Acute-phase and convalescent COVID-19 samples originated in the United States, Italy and Spain.

Trimming removed 4 bases from V and 3 bases from J; junction bases left unmatched: 17. CDR1 and CDR2 from the germline V gene are PRHDT and FYEKMQ (reference sequence). CDR3 length: 18 residues. Libraries were prepared by immunoSEQ multiplex PCR; TCRdb keeps only in-frame clonotypes and omits some of them. Here the sample spans 87,000 or so clones, roughly 87% being singletons. The genes are TRBV13 and TRBJ1-1; 7 nucleotides agree with TRBD1. Sequenced input: peripheral blood. The TCR comes from a woman between 45 and 65 years old with active or convalescent COVID-19. The CDR3 is CASSSSTTLTGWDTEAFF. CDR3 in DNA: TGTGCCAGCAGCTCGTCAACCACCCTGACAGGGTGGGACACTGAAGCTTTCTTT. Looking up the rest from reference TRBV13 and TRBJ1-1 gives the full variable domain: AAGVIQSPRHLIKEKRETATLKCYPIPRHDTVYWYQQGPGQDPQFLISFYEKMQSDKGSIPDRFSAQQFSDYHSELNMSSLELGDSALYFCASSSSTTLTGWDTEAFFGQGTRLTVV.